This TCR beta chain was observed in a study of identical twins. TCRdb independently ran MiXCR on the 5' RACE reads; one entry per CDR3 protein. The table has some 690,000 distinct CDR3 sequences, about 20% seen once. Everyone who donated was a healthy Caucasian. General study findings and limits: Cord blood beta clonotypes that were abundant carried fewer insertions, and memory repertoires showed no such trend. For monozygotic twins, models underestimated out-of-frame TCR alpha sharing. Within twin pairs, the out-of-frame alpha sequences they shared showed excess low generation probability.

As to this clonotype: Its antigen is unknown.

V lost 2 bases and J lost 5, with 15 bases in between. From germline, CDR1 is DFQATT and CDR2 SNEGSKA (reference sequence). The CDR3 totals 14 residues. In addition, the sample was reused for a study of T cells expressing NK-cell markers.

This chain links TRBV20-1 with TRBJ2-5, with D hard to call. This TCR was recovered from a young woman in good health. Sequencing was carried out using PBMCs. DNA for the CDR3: TGCAGTGCTAGATTCGACTTAGTCGTGGAGACCCAGTACTTC. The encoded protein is CSARFDLVVETQYF.